This T cell receptor (beta chain) was obtained from a study of blood T cell repertoires in COVID-19. As for the study in general: T cells, B-cell-depleted T cells, or PBMCs provided the cDNA or gDNA that served as material.

Study members were between about 18 and 90 years old and lived in 24 US regions. Donors were grouped by their self-reported clinical history. Authors' methods: Estimates of nucleated cell counts were drawn from the amplification of reference gene primers. The protocol was immunoSEQ multiplex PCR, while the TCRdb copy is restricted to in-frame clones and leaves out a portion. That table gives V, J and clone size, and the DNA gave D and trimming. The sample has about 220,000 clones; roughly nine tenths are singletons. Trimming took 3 bases from V and 7 from J, leaving 9 bases between them. There are 12 residues in the CDR3. CDR1 is MGHDK and CDR2 is SYGVNS in the germline V gene.

The rearrangement links TRBV25-1 to TRBJ1-1; maybe TRBD1 (5 bases). What was sequenced was PBMCs or T cells enriched from blood (not recorded which). The sequence came from a woman between 18 and 29 years old in a cohort exposed to, infected with or recovered from COVID-19 (not recorded which). The CDR3 sequence is CASSDPDSEAFF. The CDR3 DNA is TGTGCCAGCAGTGACCCCGACAGTGAAGCTTTCTTT.